The 20 T cell receptor beta chains below were found in one sample sequenced in a study of blood T cell repertoires in COVID-19. The repertoire was sequenced with immunoSEQ multiplex PCR; TCRdb's copy has only in-frame clones and lacks some. The sample has about 80,000 clones; around 80% are singletons. The sequenced sample consisted of peripheral blood. These receptors all come from an older woman with acute or convalescent COVID-19.

This chain joins TRBV19 and TRBJ2-2; no firm D call. The CDR3 runs 15 residues. CDR1 and CDR2 (germline): LNHDA, SQIVND (reference sequence). V shed 7 bases and J shed 1 base, with 13 bases lying between them. CDR3 nucleotides: TGTGCCAGTATGGCAGGCCAAATGAACACCGGGGAGCTGTTTTTT. As protein: CASMAGQMNTGELFF.

The chain couples TRBV5-6 to TRBJ2-3; 10 positions match TRBD2. Unmatched junction bases numbered 4, after V lost 4 bases and J lost 2 bases. The CDR3 spans 15 residues. Germline loops: CDR1 SGHDT, CDR2 YYEEEE. In DNA form, the CDR3 reads TGTGCCAGCAGCCCAGCGGGAGGGTACACAGATACGCAGTATTTT. Protein sequence: CASSPAGGYTDTQYF.

The chain recombines TRBV2 with TRBJ1-6, with D possibly matching TRBD1 (6 bases). Germline loops: CDR1 SNHLY, CDR2 FYNNEI. The CDR3 is 16 amino acids. V lost 6 bases, J lost 1 base, and 13 bases lay in between. CDR3 nucleotide sequence: TGTGCCAGCAGATTAAACAGGGTATCCTATAATTCACCCCTCCACTTT. It yields the protein CASRLNRVSYNSPLHF.

The chain uses TRBV14 and TRBJ1-2; TRBD1 is a possible D gene (5 bases). V lost 4 bases and J lost 7, with 16 bases in between. CDR1 and CDR2 (germline): SGHDN, FVKESK. This CDR3 region has 14 residues. The CDR3 region has the DNA TGTGCCAGCAGCCCACTCGGCGGGGCCAGTGGCTACACCTTC. Protein sequence: CASSPLGGASGYTF.

The genes are TRBV14 and TRBJ2-1; D perhaps matches TRBD2 (6 bases). This CDR3 is built from 16 residues. In germline, CDR1 is SGHDN, CDR2 FVKESK. Trimming removed 0 bases at V and 4 bases at J, with 13 bases between. The CDR3 bases are TGTGCCAGCAGCCAAGATTTAACTAGCTCTTACAATGAGCAGTTCTTC. It yields the protein CASSQDLTSSYNEQFF.

The chain links TRBV2 to TRBJ1-1; TRBD1 aligns across 8 bases. J gave up 5 bases and V 4 bases, and 3 bases lay outside the gene matches. There are 13 residues in the CDR3. Germline V lookup: CDR1 SNHLY, CDR2 FYNNEI. The CDR3 DNA follows: TGTGCCAGCAGTGGACAGGGGTTGACTGAAGCTTTCTTT. Amino acid sequence: CASSGQGLTEAFF. Together with reference TRBV2 and TRBJ1-1, the CDR3 gives the full variable domain: EPEVTQTPSHQVTQMGQEVILRCVPISNHLYFYWYRQILGQKVEFLVSFYNNEISEKSEIFDDQFSVERPDGSNFTLKIRSTKLEDSAMYFCASSGQGLTEAFFGQGTRLTVV.

This chain uses TRBV6-5 with TRBJ2-7, with D unresolved. Trimming left V 2 bases short and J 4 bases short, with 3 bases between. Germline-derived CDR1 and CDR2 are MNHEY and SVGAGI. CDR3 length: 11 residues. The CDR3 loop reads CASSYHYEQYF. CDR3 in DNA: TGTGCCAGCAGTTACCATTACGAGCAGTACTTC.

The chain has TRBV20-1 and TRBJ2-1; TRBD2 is a possible D gene (5 bases). Trimming took off 6 bases at V and 9 bases at J, with 12 bases between the two ends. Germline lookup yields CDR1 DFQATT and CDR2 SNEGSKA (reference sequence). The CDR3 consists of 11 residues. The CDR3 nucleotides are TGCAGTGCCGGCGGGCGTAGTGAGCAGTTCTTC. It codes for CSAGGRSEQFF.

The rearrangement links TRBV7-3 to TRBJ2-5; D is perhaps TRBD1 (5 bases). The CDR3 totals 13 residues. The germline CDR1 and CDR2 sequences are SGHTA and FQGTGA. Trimming took off 3 bases at V and 1 base at J, with 6 bases between the two ends. CDR3 region: CASSLGPQETQYF. The CDR3 DNA sequence: TGTGCCAGCAGCTTGGGGCCCCAAGAGACCCAGTACTTC.

The chain employs TRBV11-2 and TRBJ2-2, with D possibly matching TRBD2 (6 bases). V lost 4 bases to trimming and J lost 5 bases, with 20 bases between them. Germline V lookup: CDR1 SGHAT, CDR2 FQNNGV. This CDR3 contains 17 residues. The CDR3 DNA is TGTGCCAGCAGCTCGGCGGGCGGGAATTTGTATACCGGGGAGCTGTTTTTT. Translated, it gives CASSSAGGNLYTGELFF.

The rearrangement uses TRBV3-1 (or the pseudogene TRBV3-2) and TRBJ2-1; no firm D call. Trimming removed 4 bases at V and 5 bases at J, with 15 bases between. The germline CDR1 and CDR2 sequences are LGHDT and YNNKEL (reference sequence). This CDR3 comprises 15 residues. This chain's CDR3 is CASSPPPAGHNEQFF. The CDR3 nucleotides read TGTGCCAGCAGCCCACCACCCGCAGGCCACAATGAGCAGTTCTTC.

V usage is TRBV7-9 and J usage is TRBJ1-1, with a possible D match to TRBD1 (5 bases). V lost 5 bases and J lost 0, with 16 bases in between. This CDR3 contains 16 residues. Looked up from germline, CDR1 is SEHNR and CDR2 is FQNEAQ (reference sequence). CDR3 protein: CASSKPMDTMNTEAFF. CDR3 bases: TGTGCCAGCAGCAAACCTATGGACACTATGAACACTGAAGCTTTCTTT.

This clone was found a few times. The chain recombines TRBV20-1 with TRBJ1-1, with D unclear. The CDR3 consists of 11 residues. V was cut by 2 bases and J by 7 bases, with 8 bases left in between. The germline V gene has CDR1 DFQATT and CDR2 SNEGSKA (reference sequence). The CDR3 DNA reads as TGCAGTGCTAGACGGCAGGATGAAGCTTTCTTT. This codes for CSARRQDEAFF.

This chain's CDR3 is CASRENSGANTGELFF. The CDR3 DNA follows: TGTGCCAGCAGGGAAAATAGCGGAGCGAACACCGGGGAGCTGTTTTTT. V gene TRBV25-1 combines with J gene TRBJ2-2; D is perhaps TRBD2 (6 bases). The CDR3 is made up of 16 amino acids. Germline CDR1 and CDR2: MGHDK and SYGVNS. Trimming shortened V by 6 bases and J by 0 bases, and 14 bases separated the two germline ends. Filled out from reference TRBV25-1 and TRBJ2-2, the complete variable domain reads EADIYQTPRYLVIGTGKKITLECSQTMGHDKMYWYQQDPGMELHLIHYSYGVNSTEKGDLSSESTVSRIRTEHFPLTLESARPSHTSQYLCASRENSGANTGELFFGEGSRLTVL.

J is TRBJ1-6 and V is TRBV4-2; D is unresolved. CDR3 length: 15 amino acids. V was trimmed by 7 bases and J by 0 bases, leaving 10 bases between them. The germline V gene encodes CDR1 LGHNA and CDR2 YNFKEQ. The CDR3 loop is CASKPTDSYNSPLHF. The CDR3 DNA reads as TGTGCCAGCAAACCTACAGACTCCTATAATTCACCCCTCCACTTT.

This clone was detected only once. The V gene is TRBV6-6, the J gene TRBJ1-3; 8 positions agree with TRBD1. Unmatched junction bases numbered 9, after V lost 5 bases and J lost 0 bases. Germline CDR1 is MNHNY and CDR2 is SVGAGI (reference sequence). The CDR3 is made up of 17 amino acids. This chain's CDR3 is CASSLTGQVNSGNTIYF. CDR3 sequence (DNA): TGTGCCAGCAGTCTTACGGGACAGGTGAACTCTGGAAACACCATATATTTT.

The V gene is TRBV15, the J gene TRBJ2-5; 7 nucleotides line up with TRBD1. Per germline, CDR1 LNHNV and CDR2 YYDKDF (reference sequence). V lost 2 bases to trimming and J lost 11 bases; unmatched junction nucleotides: 5. This CDR3 comprises 12 residues. The CDR3 region is CATSRPGQAQYF. The CDR3 region has the DNA TGTGCCACCAGCAGACCTGGACAGGCACAGTACTTC.

CDR3 in amino acids: CASRWEGSHYGYTF. In DNA form, the CDR3 reads TGTGCCAGCAGGTGGGAGGGGTCCCACTATGGCTACACCTTC. The chain employs TRBV6-5 and TRBJ1-2; D might be TRBD1 (5 bases). CDR3 length: 14 residues. Trimming left V 6 bases short and J 3 bases short, with 14 bases between. Germline CDR1 MNHEY, CDR2 SVGAGI.

V usage is TRBV7-9 and J usage is TRBJ1-3; D remains unclear. Germline CDR1 SEHNR, CDR2 FQNEAQ (reference sequence). V was cut by 0 bases and J by 4 bases, with 13 bases left in between. This CDR3 comprises 16 residues. The CDR3 region is CASSLAEVRRGNTIYF. CDR3 nucleotides: TGTGCCAGCAGCTTAGCGGAGGTGAGAAGAGGAAACACCATATATTTT. Filled out from reference TRBV7-9 and TRBJ1-3, the complete variable domain reads DTGVSQNPRHKITKRGQNVTFRCDPISEHNRLYWYRQTLGQGPEFLTYFQNEAQLEKSRLLSDRFSAERPKGSFSTLEIQRTEQGDSAMYLCASSLAEVRRGNTIYFGEGSWLTVV.

J is TRBJ2-5 and V is TRBV3-1 (or the pseudogene TRBV3-2); D remains ambiguous. Germline V gene sequence: CDR1 LGHDT, CDR2 YNNKEL (reference sequence). CDR3 length: 15 amino acids. V shed 4 bases and J shed 4 bases, with 16 bases lying between them. Here the CDR3 reads CASSPHDRKRETQYF. CDR3 DNA sequence: TGTGCCAGCAGCCCTCACGACCGAAAGCGAGAGACCCAGTACTTC.